This T cell receptor beta chain was identified during a study of shared clonotypes between healthy human individuals. Each replicate PCR on the sorted subsets used 150 to 200 ng DNA (around 31,000 T cell genomes). The data were produced by immunoSEQ multiplex PCR, yet TCRdb's version contains in-frame clones alone and is incomplete. The table includes about 1 million clones, 65% to 80% detected once. Study-level points and caveats: The study generally estimated greater richness for naive than memory subsets. Non-shared clonotypes were found to have lower generation probabilities than the clonotypes that were shared by all four of the sorted-subset donors. Only blood underwent sampling, and tissue repertoires likely differ.

CDR1 and CDR2 from the germline V gene are KGHSH and LQKENI. V was pared by 2 bases and J by 0 bases, with 2 bases of the junction left unmatched. The CDR3 spans 15 residues. In its sample, this clone was seen a few times. The antigen is unknown. The sequenced sample was memory CD4+ T cells sorted from blood. The sample's subset: CD45RA-negative fraction. The V and J genes are TRBV18 and TRBJ1-1, with 8 bases aligning to TRBD1. The sequence was obtained from a man aged 18-30 years in good health. In DNA, the CDR3 is TGTGCCAGCTCACCATCAGGGGGCATGAACACTGAAGCTTTCTTT. Translation gives CASSPSGGMNTEAFF.